This entry lists 28 T cell receptor beta chains sequenced from one sample in a study of T cell responses to AZD1222 COVID-19 vaccine. Some clones are missing from TCRdb's copy, which holds only in-frame ones; the method was immunoSEQ multiplex PCR. The profile shows 130,000 to 150,000 clones, more than 70% of them singletons. The sample consisted of peripheral blood, taken 28 days after the second AZD1222 dose. The receptors here all came from an adult who received the AZD1222 COVID-19 vaccine.

CDR3 in amino acids: CASRRQGMNTEAFF. As DNA, the CDR3 is TGTGCCAGCAGACGACAGGGAATGAACACTGAAGCTTTCTTT. V usage is TRBV6-5 and J usage is TRBJ1-1, with TRBD1 matching 7 bases. From germline, CDR1 is MNHEY and CDR2 SVGAGI. Unmatched junction bases numbered 4, after V lost 6 bases and J lost 0 bases. The CDR3 is made up of 14 amino acids.

The chain couples TRBV6-5 to TRBJ2-2; D call uncertain. Germline values: CDR1 MNHEY, CDR2 SVGAGI. Trimming removed 3 bases at V and 5 bases at J, with 10 bases between. The CDR3 runs to 14 residues. DNA of the CDR3: TGTGCCAGCAGTTATCAATCTCTTACCGGGGAGCTGTTTTTT. Translating gives CASSYQSLTGELFF.

V and J are TRBV7-9 and TRBJ1-3; D is possibly TRBD1 (6 bases). V was trimmed by 2 bases and J by 2 bases, leaving 7 bases between them. The CDR3 consists of 14 residues. CDR1 SEHNR and CDR2 FQNEAQ come from the germline V gene (reference sequence). The CDR3 bases are TGTGCCAGCAGCTTAACAGGGACTGGAAACACCATATATTTT. Translating it yields CASSLTGTGNTIYF.

The CDR3 is CASSQVAGEVTGELFF. The CDR3 coding sequence is TGTGCCAGCAGCCAAGTGGCAGGGGAAGTCACCGGGGAGCTGTTTTTT. The chain employs TRBV14 and TRBJ2-2, with D tentatively TRBD1 (6 bases). The CDR3 loop spans 16 amino acids. Trimming removed 1 base from V and 4 bases from J, with 13 bases in between. CDR1 and CDR2 (germline): SGHDN, FVKESK.

This clone has only one observation. V usage is TRBV7-9 and J usage is TRBJ2-7; 7 bases are shared with TRBD1. Trimming took 0 bases from V and 5 from J; bases not matched to a gene: 4. This CDR3 comprises 14 residues. Germline loops: CDR1 SEHNR, CDR2 FQNEAQ (reference sequence). Written as DNA, the CDR3 is TGTGCCAGCAGCTTAGCCTCGGGACAGAACGAGCAGTACTTC. Translation: CASSLASGQNEQYF.

The rearrangement joins TRBV5-4 to TRBJ2-5, with 7 nucleotides matching TRBD2. V lost 4 bases to trimming and J lost 2 bases; unmatched junction nucleotides: 2. The germline V gene has CDR1 SGHNT and CDR2 YYREEE (reference sequence). The CDR3 has 13 residues. The CDR3 region has the DNA TGTGCCAGCAGCCGGACTAGTCAAGAGACCCAGTACTTC. It specifies CASSRTSQETQYF.

The rearrangement links TRBV4-1 to TRBJ2-7; D unresolved. Germline CDR1 and CDR2: MGHRA and YSYEKL. The V end lost 3 bases, the J end lost 2 bases, and 11 bases lay between the germline ends. This CDR3 contains 14 residues. The CDR3 here is CASSQLGIPYEQYF. Written as DNA, the CDR3 is TGCGCCAGCAGCCAGCTAGGTATCCCCTACGAGCAGTACTTC.

This chain uses TRBV21-1 with TRBJ2-3; TRBD1 is taken as the D call from the table, unchecked against the DNA. TRBV21-1 is a documented pseudogene. The CDR3 consists of 13 residues. The DNA for the CDR3 is TGTGCCAGCTATGGGACAGGGGTCATTCCGCAGTATTTT. Encoded protein: CASYGTGVIPQYF.

V gene TRBV5-5 combines with J gene TRBJ1-4, with 7 bases lining up with TRBD1. The CDR3 is 17 amino acids. After removal of 4 bases from V and 3 bases from J, the junction contained 12 bases not matched to a gene. The germline CDR1 and CDR2 sequences are SGHKS and YYEKEE (reference sequence). The CDR3 here is CASSTNRGYRSNEKLFF. CDR3 DNA sequence: TGTGCCAGCAGCACCAACAGGGGTTATAGATCTAATGAAAAACTGTTTTTT.

The chain employs TRBV7-9 and TRBJ2-7; 11 positions agree with TRBD1. After removal of 6 bases from V and 2 bases from J, the junction contained 6 bases not matched to a gene. The length of the CDR3 is 15 residues. Per the germline V gene, CDR1 is SEHNR and CDR2 is FQNEAQ (reference sequence). The CDR3 region has the DNA TGTGCCAGCAGTTCGGGACAGGGGGTAGCCTACGAGCAGTACTTC. Translated, it gives CASSSGQGVAYEQYF.

In this sample, this clone turned up once. V is TRBV7-9 and J is TRBJ1-2; 8 bases are a match to TRBD1. This CDR3 comprises 18 residues. From germline, CDR1 is SEHNR and CDR2 FQNEAQ (reference sequence). Trimming removed 5 bases from V and 4 bases from J; junction bases left unmatched: 18. CDR3: CASSPSTLGAGGFYGYTF. Here the CDR3 DNA reads TGTGCCAGCAGCCCTTCGACTCTGGGGGCAGGGGGCTTCTATGGCTACACCTTC.

Notes on this clone: A junction end diverges from the germline sequence, so it may reflect a read error. The gene calls are TRBV12-5 and TRBJ2-7; D is perhaps TRBD2 (6 bases). CDR3 length: 14 residues. CDR1 and CDR2 from the germline V gene are LGHNT and FRNRAP. The CDR3: CASALEGQDYEQYF. The CDR3 DNA is TGTGCTAGTGCTTTGGAGGGCCAGGACTACGAGCAGTACTTC.

The chain links TRBV4-2 to TRBJ2-1, with TRBD2 matching 7 bases. After removal of 0 bases from V and 2 bases from J, the junction contained 16 bases not matched to a gene. CDR1 is LGHNA and CDR2 is YNFKEQ in the germline V gene. This CDR3 is built from 20 residues. This CDR3 is CASSQERASGVIVPYNEQFF. In DNA, the CDR3 is TGTGCCAGCAGCCAAGAGCGGGCTAGCGGAGTCATTGTCCCCTACAATGAGCAGTTCTTC.

The rearrangement uses TRBV19 and TRBJ2-7; TRBD1 aligns across 9 bases. The CDR3 is 14 amino acids. CDR1 is LNHDA, CDR2 SQIVND, per germline (reference sequence). The J segment lost 3 bases and the V segment lost 6 bases, leaving 6 bases of the junction unmatched. The chain's CDR3 is CASSPGTGNYEQYF. DNA of the CDR3: TGTGCCAGTAGCCCCGGGACAGGGAACTACGAGCAGTACTTC.

The chain uses TRBV19 and TRBJ1-5; 7 positions match TRBD1. This CDR3 region has 15 residues. Germline loops: CDR1 LNHDA, CDR2 SQIVND (reference sequence). Trimming cost V 6 bases and J 1 base; bases outside gene matches: 6. The chain's CDR3 is CASSQQGPSNQPQHF. The CDR3 bases are TGTGCCAGTAGCCAACAGGGGCCAAGCAATCAGCCCCAGCATTTT. Drawing the rest from reference TRBV19 and TRBJ1-5, the complete variable domain is DGGITQSPKYLFRKEGQNVTLSCEQNLNHDAMYWYRQDPGQGLRLIYYSQIVNDFQKGDIAEGYSVSREKKESFPLTVTSAQKNPTAFYLCASSQQGPSNQPQHFGDGTRLSIL.

V usage is TRBV30 and J usage is TRBJ1-2, with D perhaps TRBD1 (6 bases). Looked up from germline, CDR1 is GTSNPN and CDR2 is SVGIG (reference sequence). V was clipped by 7 bases and J by 3 bases, with 15 bases between them. The CDR3 runs 13 residues. DNA of the CDR3: TGTGCCTCGACAGGCAAATTTGACTATGGCTACACCTTC. This codes for CASTGKFDYGYTF. Filled out from reference TRBV30 and TRBJ1-2, the complete variable domain reads SQTIHQWPATLVQPVGSPLSLECTVEGTSNPNLYWYRQAAGRGLQLLFYSVGIGQISSEVPQNLSASRPQDRQFILSSKKLLLSDSGFYLCASTGKFDYGYTFGSGTRLTVV.

This rearrangement joins TRBV27 to TRBJ2-1; TRBD2 matches at 7 bases. The CDR3 contains 16 residues. Germline CDR1 reads MNHEY; CDR2 reads SMNVEV (reference sequence). V lost 5 bases to trimming and J lost 4 bases; unmatched junction nucleotides: 11. This CDR3 reads CASSPTTGTTYNEQFF. As DNA, the CDR3 is TGTGCCAGCAGTCCAACGACCGGGACTACTTACAATGAGCAGTTCTTC.

The V and J genes are TRBV19 and TRBJ2-7, with a tentative D call TRBD1 (5 bases). V was clipped by 7 bases and J by 3 bases, with 19 bases between them. The CDR3 totals 15 residues. Germline lookup yields CDR1 LNHDA and CDR2 SQIVND (reference sequence). This CDR3 is CASTRHGQGYYEQYF. The CDR3 DNA follows: TGTGCCAGTACCCGTCACGGGCAGGGCTACTACGAGCAGTACTTC.

The V call is TRBV9, the J call TRBJ1-2; D remains ambiguous. This CDR3 comprises 17 residues. V dropped 3 bases and J dropped 0 bases, with 18 bases sitting between them. Looked up from germline, CDR1 is SGDLS and CDR2 is YYNGEE. The CDR3 reads CASSATLWAGANYGYTF. The CDR3 nucleotides read TGTGCCAGCAGCGCTACCCTTTGGGCAGGAGCTAACTATGGCTACACCTTC.

This chain connects TRBV18 to TRBJ1-5; tentative D call: TRBD1 (6 bases). Germline V gene sequence: CDR1 KGHSH, CDR2 LQKENI. This CDR3 has 13 amino acids. V dropped 3 bases and J dropped 5 bases, with 8 bases sitting between them. The CDR3 region is CASSPPGDQPQHF. Written as DNA, the CDR3 is TGTGCCAGCTCACCCCCAGGGGATCAGCCCCAGCATTTT.

The chain couples TRBV18 to TRBJ1-5, with TRBD1 as a possible D gene (6 bases). The germline V and J ends were trimmed by 3 bases and 2 bases, with 14 bases remaining between them. Germline values: CDR1 KGHSH, CDR2 LQKENI. The CDR3 has 16 residues. CDR3 amino acids: CASSPQGPQGNQPQHF. CDR3 bases: TGTGCCAGCTCACCTCAGGGGCCACAGGGCAATCAGCCCCAGCATTTT. The full variable domain, with the rest looked up from reference TRBV18 and TRBJ1-5, is NAGVMQNPRHLVRRRGQEARLRCSPMKGHSHVYWYRQLPEEGLKFMVYLQKENIIDESGMPKERFSAEFPKEGPSILRIQQVVRGDSAAYFCASSPQGPQGNQPQHFGDGTRLSIL.

Of note for this clone: The sample holds other DNA sequences that translate to the same CDR3. The V gene is TRBV5-1, the J gene TRBJ2-5; D unclear. CDR3 length: 13 amino acids. V was trimmed by 0 bases and J by 3 bases, leaving 6 bases between them. CDR1 and CDR2 (germline): SGHRS, YFSETQ. The CDR3 DNA reads as TGCGCCAGCAGCTTGGGCTTGGAAGAGACCCAGTACTTC. Its protein product is CASSLGLEETQYF.

This sequence joins TRBV6-6 and TRBJ1-2; TRBD1 is a possible D gene (6 bases). The V end lost 2 bases, the J end lost 0 bases, and 13 bases lay between the germline ends. CDR3 length: 16 residues. The V gene's germline CDR1 is MNHNY and CDR2 SVGAGI (reference sequence). The DNA of the CDR3 is TGTGCCAGCAGTTACACAGGGATTACAGCTAACTATGGCTACACCTTC. The encoded protein is CASSYTGITANYGYTF.

The rearrangement joins TRBV7-9 to TRBJ1-1; 8 bases line up with TRBD1. V was clipped by 5 bases and J by 0 bases; unmatched bases: 5. Germline CDR1 SEHNR, CDR2 FQNEAQ (reference sequence). This CDR3 region has 15 residues. CDR3: CASSPGGQVNTEAFF. CDR3 coding DNA: TGTGCCAGCAGCCCTGGGGGACAGGTGAACACTGAAGCTTTCTTT.

The chain recombines TRBV28 with TRBJ1-1; D possibly corresponds to TRBD1 (5 bases). V dropped 3 bases and J dropped 6 bases, with 17 bases sitting between them. The CDR3 extends over 15 amino acids. Germline CDR1 MDHEN, CDR2 SYDVKM. This chain's CDR3 is CASSFGQSWGSEAFF. CDR3 DNA sequence: TGTGCCAGCAGTTTCGGACAAAGCTGGGGGTCTGAAGCTTTCTTT.

The rearrangement uses TRBV7-8 and TRBJ2-5; 9 bases match TRBD2. J lost 5 bases, V lost 3 bases, and 4 bases had no gene match. The CDR3 sequence is 14 residues long. Germline-derived CDR1 and CDR2 are SGHVS and FQNEAQ. CDR3 sequence: CASSLGTSWETQYF. DNA for the CDR3: TGTGCCAGCAGCTTGGGGACTAGCTGGGAGACCCAGTACTTC.

The V and J genes are TRBV15 and TRBJ1-5; 8 bases are a match to TRBD1. CDR1 and CDR2 (germline): LNHNV, YYDKDF (reference sequence). This CDR3 has 15 residues. The J segment lost 2 bases and the V segment lost 3 bases, leaving 3 bases of the junction unmatched. CDR3 sequence reads: CATSSYRGGNQPQHF. CDR3 DNA sequence: TGTGCCACCAGCAGCTACAGGGGGGGCAATCAGCCCCAGCATTTT.

This chain uses TRBV30 with TRBJ2-4; D perhaps matches TRBD1 (8 bases). The V and J ends lost 8 bases and 3 bases respectively, with 17 bases between them. Germline lookup yields CDR1 GTSNPN and CDR2 SVGIG (reference sequence). CDR3 size: 14 residues. CDR3 region: CAGKDREGKNIQYF. CDR3 sequence (DNA): TGTGCCGGGAAGGACAGGGAGGGCAAAAACATTCAGTACTTC.